The next 26 T cell receptor beta chains were all read from a single sample in a study of shared T cell receptors in the human thymus. Clones were read by immunoSEQ multiplex PCR, and TCRdb kept only the in-frame ones, dropping some. The data show more than 550,000 clones, around 87% seen once. These sequences were also reported in another study, on human thymus T cells.

The sequenced material came from thymocytes. These receptors came from a boy younger than two with a congenital heart defect.

The genes are TRBV15 and TRBJ2-7, with 8 bases that match TRBD1. In germline, CDR1 is LNHNV, CDR2 YYDKDF (reference sequence). The V segment lost 0 bases and the J segment 7 bases; nucleotides outside the gene matches: 14. The CDR3 contains 17 residues. Here the CDR3 DNA reads TGTGCCACCAGCAGAGACCCAGGGGGCGGGACGGCGGGGGAGCAGTACTTC. Translating gives CATSRDPGGGTAGEQYF. The variable domain in full, with the rest retrieved from reference TRBV15 and TRBJ2-7, is DAMVIQNPRYQVTQFGKPVTLSCSQTLNHNVMYWYQQKSSQAPKLLFHYYDKDFNNEADTPDNFQSRRPNTSFCFLDIRSPGLGDTAMYLCATSRDPGGGTAGEQYFGPGTRLTVT.

The chain links TRBV10-2 to TRBJ2-5, with TRBD2 matching 14 bases. The V gene end was trimmed by 5 bases and the J gene end by 5 bases; junction bases not matched to a gene: 4. The CDR3 has 15 residues. Germline V gives CDR1 WSHSY, CDR2 SAAADI. The CDR3 DNA reads TGCGCCAGCAGTTGGACTAGCGGGGGGCGGGAGACCCAGTACTTC. The encoded protein is CASSWTSGGRETQYF.

The CDR3 spells CASRHRGFDQPQHF. The DNA of the CDR3 is TGTGCCAGCAGGCACAGGGGTTTCGATCAGCCCCAGCATTTT. This chain joins TRBV27 and TRBJ1-5; 7 bases fit TRBD1. In germline, CDR1 is MNHEY, CDR2 SMNVEV (reference sequence). The trim removed 6 bases at V and 5 bases at J, leaving 7 bases unmatched. The CDR3 loop spans 14 amino acids.

This chain uses TRBV19 with TRBJ2-1; 9 nucleotides match TRBD2. The CDR3 runs to 17 residues. Trimming removed 1 base from V and 2 bases from J; junction bases left unmatched: 6. In germline, CDR1 is LNHDA, CDR2 SQIVND (reference sequence). CDR3 sequence (DNA): TGTGCCAGTAGTATAGCCCTAGCGGGGACCCCCTACAATGAGCAGTTCTTC. As protein: CASSIALAGTPYNEQFF.

CDR3 in amino acids: CASTHGKDRQGATDTQYF. The CDR3 coding sequence is TGTGCCAGCACCCATGGAAAGGACCGACAGGGGGCTACAGATACGCAGTATTTT. The chain joins TRBV2 to TRBJ2-3; 10 bases fit TRBD1. The J segment lost 3 bases and the V segment lost 7 bases, leaving 16 bases of the junction unmatched. The CDR3 length is 18 residues. Germline-derived CDR1 and CDR2 are SNHLY and FYNNEI.

The table lists this clone with a count of one. The chain couples TRBV4-2 to TRBJ1-5; D possibly corresponds to TRBD1 (5 bases). In germline, CDR1 is LGHNA, CDR2 YNFKEQ. This CDR3 is built from 17 residues. V gave up 0 bases and J gave up 0 bases, with 12 bases separating them. The CDR3 protein is CASSQDELGRSNQPQHF. CDR3 nucleotides: TGTGCCAGCAGCCAAGATGAATTGGGGCGTAGCAATCAGCCCCAGCATTTT.

The V call is TRBV7-2, the J call TRBJ2-7; D perhaps matches TRBD2 (5 bases). Trimming stripped 0 bases from V and 1 base from J, with 16 bases between. The germline gives CDR1 SGHTA, CDR2 FQGNSA. This CDR3 has 17 amino acids. The CDR3 DNA reads TGTGCCAGCAGCTTAGCTGGCGTAGAGGGAGAGTCCTACGAGCAGTACTTC. This translates into CASSLAGVEGESYEQYF.

This chain connects TRBV28 to TRBJ2-2; perhaps TRBD2 as D (6 bases). Germline V gene data show CDR1 as MDHEN and CDR2 as SYDVKM. V dropped 3 bases and J dropped 6 bases, with 11 bases sitting between them. The CDR3 contains 14 residues. The CDR3 loop reads CASSLPGDAGELFF. CDR3 sequence (DNA): TGTGCCAGCAGTTTGCCGGGGGATGCCGGGGAGCTGTTTTTT.

The CDR3 DNA reads as TGTGCCAGCAGCGCCCAGGGTCACGAGCAGTACTTC. It encodes CASSAQGHEQYF. The rearrangement joins TRBV9 to TRBJ2-7, with D maybe TRBD1 (5 bases). Trimming removed 3 bases at V and 5 bases at J, with 9 bases between. The CDR3 consists of 12 residues. The germline V gene encodes CDR1 SGDLS and CDR2 YYNGEE.

The chain is built from TRBV28 and TRBJ2-7; a possible D gene is TRBD1 (5 bases). Germline values: CDR1 MDHEN, CDR2 SYDVKM. CDR3 length: 16 residues. V dropped 8 bases and J dropped 1 base, with 21 bases sitting between them. The CDR3 sequence is CASQGRWGSRSYEQYF. The CDR3 coding sequence is TGTGCCAGCCAGGGCCGGTGGGGAAGTCGATCCTACGAGCAGTACTTC. Using reference TRBV28 and TRBJ2-7 for the parts outside the CDR3, the full variable domain is DVKVTQSSRYLVKRTGEKVFLECVQDMDHENMFWYRQDPGLGLRLIYFSYDVKMKEKGDIPEGYSVSREKKERFSLILESASTNQTSMYLCASQGRWGSRSYEQYFGPGTRLTVT.

The gene calls are TRBV7-8 and TRBJ1-2; D perhaps matches TRBD1 (6 bases). Germline V CDR1 and CDR2: SGHVS, FQNEAQ. The V gene lost 5 bases and the J gene lost 3 bases, with 19 bases spanning the gap. The CDR3 covers 16 residues. DNA of the CDR3: TGTGCCAGCAGCCCTCCCCCGCGGGGGCTGGACTATGGCTACACCTTC. Protein: CASSPPPRGLDYGYTF.

V usage is TRBV6-5 and J usage is TRBJ1-4; the match to TRBD1 covers 8 bases. V shed 3 bases, J shed 5 bases, and the junction held 5 bases outside the gene matches. From germline, CDR1 is MNHEY and CDR2 SVGAGI. This CDR3 is built from 15 residues. CDR3 sequence: CASSYSGQENEKLFF. For the CDR3, the DNA is TGTGCCAGCAGTTATTCGGGACAGGAGAATGAAAAACTGTTTTTT.

This chain uses TRBV6-6 with TRBJ2-7; possible D gene TRBD1, 6 bases. The CDR3 sequence is 13 residues long. In germline, CDR1 is MNHNY, CDR2 SVGAGI (reference sequence). Trimming removed 6 bases from V and 2 bases from J, with 11 bases in between. This CDR3 reads CASSQGPPYEQYF. DNA of the CDR3: TGTGCCAGCAGCCAGGGGCCTCCCTACGAGCAGTACTTC.

This chain links TRBV14 with TRBJ2-1, with a weak D call TRBD2 (6 bases). V was trimmed by 2 bases and J by 3 bases, leaving 14 bases between them. The germline V gene encodes CDR1 SGHDN and CDR2 FVKESK. The CDR3 covers 16 residues. The CDR3 DNA sequence: TGTGCCAGCAGCCAACATTACCGGGAGAACTACAATGAGCAGTTCTTC. This encodes CASSQHYRENYNEQFF.

The V and J genes are TRBV5-6 and TRBJ2-2; 8 bases match TRBD1. Germline V gene lookup returns CDR1 SGHDT and CDR2 YYEEEE. This CDR3 has 15 residues. V trimming: 4 bases; J trimming: 1 base; junction bases outside the gene matches: 3. CDR3 amino acids: CASSLGTGNTGELFF. In DNA, the CDR3 is TGTGCCAGCAGCCTCGGGACAGGGAACACCGGGGAGCTGTTTTTT.

The CDR3 DNA reads as TGTGCCAGCAGTATCGGGACACGGCCCTTAAAAGACACCATATATTTT. Protein: CASSIGTRPLKDTIYF. The J gene is TRBJ1-3, the V gene TRBV28; a weak D match, TRBD1 (6 bases). V lost 5 bases, J lost 8 bases, and 22 bases lay in between. There are 16 residues in the CDR3. Looked up from germline, CDR1 is MDHEN and CDR2 is SYDVKM.

The chain has TRBV19 and TRBJ2-5, with D uncertain. CDR1 LNHDA and CDR2 SQIVND come from the germline V gene (reference sequence). The CDR3 is 14 amino acids. The ends were cut back, 1 base at V and 1 base at J, with 7 bases in the middle. The CDR3 DNA reads as TGTGCCAGTAGTATAGCCCTTTTCCAAGAGACCCAGTACTTC. It encodes CASSIALFQETQYF.

The chain combines TRBV4-3 with TRBJ1-4; D possibly corresponds to TRBD1 (5 bases). Germline values: CDR1 LGHNA, CDR2 YSLEER. The V and J ends lost 2 bases and 4 bases respectively, with 14 bases between them. The CDR3 has 16 residues. The DNA of the CDR3 is TGCGCCAGCAGCCAAAATCCGCAGGGAAGTAATGAAAAACTGTTTTTT. It is translated as CASSQNPQGSNEKLFF.

The chain uses TRBV11-2 and TRBJ2-5; D perhaps matches TRBD2 (6 bases). The V end was cut by 5 bases, the J end by 5 bases, with 15 bases between. The CDR3 covers 14 residues. Germline V lookup: CDR1 SGHAT, CDR2 FQNNGV. CDR3 sequence reads: CASSPPGGMETQYF. CDR3 bases: TGTGCCAGCAGCCCCCCTGGAGGGATGGAGACCCAGTACTTC.

This sequence joins TRBV28 and TRBJ1-6, with 8 bases fitting TRBD1. Germline CDR1 MDHEN, CDR2 SYDVKM. The CDR3 is 16 residues long. The V and J ends lost 7 bases and 6 bases, in that order; junction bases with no gene match: 11. The CDR3 DNA reads TGTGCCAGCAAACCCGAACAGGGGGAATCTAATTCACCCCTCCACTTT. Translation: CASKPEQGESNSPLHF.

V is TRBV18 and J is TRBJ1-2; no clear D. Germline loops: CDR1 KGHSH, CDR2 LQKENI. The CDR3 spans 13 residues. V was cut by 0 bases and J by 6 bases, with 8 bases left in between. Here the CDR3 DNA reads TGTGCCAGCTCACCACCATCAGGAAATGGCTACACCTTC. Translated: CASSPPSGNGYTF.

The chain is built from TRBV7-7 and TRBJ2-5; 9 positions match TRBD2. Germline V gives CDR1 SSHAT, CDR2 FNYEAQ (reference sequence). The ends lost 2 bases at V and 7 bases at J; junction bases unmatched: 14. The CDR3 extends over 17 amino acids. The CDR3 loop reads CASSLLLAGLPGGTQYF. The CDR3 DNA reads TGTGCCAGCAGCTTATTACTAGCGGGTCTCCCTGGGGGGACCCAGTACTTC.

The chain carries TRBV28 and TRBJ2-7; tentatively, D is TRBD2 (6 bases). Trimming took off 6 bases at V and 1 base at J, with 13 bases between the two ends. Germline lookup yields CDR1 MDHEN and CDR2 SYDVKM. The CDR3 covers 14 residues. Here the CDR3 DNA reads TGTGCCAGCAGCCAAGCGGGTTCGTCCTACGAGCAGTACTTC. Its protein is CASSQAGSSYEQYF.

The gene calls are TRBV28 and TRBJ1-1; D is perhaps TRBD1 (6 bases). The V gene lost 5 bases and the J gene lost 6 bases, with 13 bases spanning the gap. Per germline, CDR1 MDHEN and CDR2 SYDVKM. CDR3 length: 13 residues. This chain's CDR3 is CASSLNRVSEAFF. For the CDR3, the DNA is TGTGCCAGCAGTCTGAACAGGGTCTCTGAAGCTTTCTTT.

This chain links TRBV6-4 with TRBJ1-2; 7 nucleotides line up with TRBD1. The V gene end was trimmed by 6 bases and the J gene end by 13 bases; junction bases not matched to a gene: 11. The CDR3 loop spans 12 amino acids. Germline values: CDR1 MRHNA, CDR2 SNTAGT. CDR3: CASSPGGAHLTF. The CDR3 nucleotides read TGTGCCAGCAGCCCAGGGGGAGCGCATCTCACCTTC.

The rearrangement links TRBV4-3 to TRBJ1-2; TRBD1 is a possible D gene (6 bases). Germline CDR1 and CDR2: LGHNA and YSLEER. The CDR3 is 14 amino acids. Trimming pared 1 base from V and 7 bases from J, leaving 13 bases between. CDR3 sequence reads: CASSQVSGERGYTF. Here the CDR3 DNA reads TGCGCCAGCAGCCAAGTATCAGGGGAACGTGGCTACACCTTC.